This T cell receptor (beta chain) was observed in a study of T cell responses to AZD1222 COVID-19 vaccine (dated by TCRdb to about 2021). For the wider study: TCR sequencing was performed for over 230 trial participants, of whom roughly 200 were given two doses of AZD1222 and about 25 were given two doses of MenACWY control vaccine. Enrollment into the trials was organized by age into subgroups of 18-55, 56-69 and 70-plus years, and those subgroups contained 148, 28 and 57 TCR-sequenced participants, respectively. General study outcomes and caveats: Because no day 14 peak-response samples were available, repertoires were characterized only after the peak T cell response. Reportedly, almost half of the unique spike-specific TCRs recognized epitopes lying outside the regions that are mutated in the B.1.351 and B.1.1.7 variants. The whole spike protein was spanned by vaccine-associated CD4 TCRs, and dominant responses were seen in regions 160-218 and 743-854. Conclusions about previously exposed vaccinees were limited because only a handful of AZD1222 recipients were SARS-CoV-2 seropositive at baseline. Participants were mostly white British, with more females than males. The authors suggested clonal diversity may have been underestimated. A significant rise in spike-specific TCR breadth and depth was observed after two AZD1222 doses relative to day 0 and relative to MenACWY recipients. In the small 56-69-year group, the increase in depth fell short of significance, most likely because of low power.

Concerning this clone itself: Its binding antigen is unknown. Mismatch with germline at one junction end may stem from a read error.

The CDR3 regions of human TCRbeta chains were analyzed by immunosequencing. In the source study's methods: TCRs in the repertoires were matched against a reference library of SARS-CoV-2-specific TCRs that had been generated with the MIRA antigen-specificity platform. Breadth was defined as the fraction of unique TCRs that were SARS-CoV-2-associated, and depth was defined as the fraction of total T cells that were SARS-CoV-2-associated. Each spike-specific TCR was assigned to its reactive spike region and to a CD4 or CD8 class using the MIRA data. Log10-transformed breadth and depth values were compared by one-way ANOVA with Sidak's multiple comparisons tests. The table was pulled from immuneACCESS by TCRdb, which kept in-frame rearrangements only. Such tables lose some clones; where checked, under half of the loss comes from unresolved V genes, and the rest has no known cause. V and J calls and clone size are as listed in that table; D and trimming were resolved from the DNA. This sample has roughly 85,000 clones in its table, and approximately 85% of those were observed once. Roughly 5.1% of the sample is in the top ten clones.

According to the study, the label for this sample's time point signals: baseline before first vaccination. The treatment or condition tag for this specimen amounts to: meningococcal conjugate vaccine given as trial control. Samples from vaccinated people were obtained from the UK trials COV001 and COV002, which included a single-blind randomized controlled phase 2/3 trial of AZD1222 (ChAdOx1 nCoV-19) in healthy adults. Trial participant PBMC samples were collected at day 0 and day 28 after the second dose for TCRbeta chain sequencing. The sequence was collected from an adult in good health. The starting material was peripheral blood, obtained on day 0 of MenACWY control vaccination.

Here is the DNA: TGTGCCACCAGTGATGTCTGGGGAACCTTT. Protein translation: CATSDVWGTF. This chain joins TRBV24-1 to TRBJ1-1, with the identity of the D gene unclear. For CDR1 and CDR2, the germline V gene lists KGHDR and SFDVKD. From the cysteine up to the phenylalanine, the CDR3 has a length of 10 residues. This entry keeps only the CDR3 DNA: 30 bases, framed from base 1.